This is a list of T cell receptor beta chains from one sample in a study of control samples from healthy donors and cancer patients. The protocol was immunoSEQ multiplex PCR, while the TCRdb copy is restricted to in-frame clones and leaves out a portion. The sample has 60,000 to 75,000 clones, approximately 84% seen once. The sequenced sample was blood. Every receptor here comes from a man between 50 and 59 years old in good health. Both conserved end residues are part of each CDR3.

>TRBV3-1/TRBV3-2
CASSPFGGRRNGTDTQYF
>TRBV2
CASRGTGINEKLFF
>TRBV5-4
CASSPQGDNYGYTF
>TRBV28
CASSFPREPYEQYF
>TRBV7-6
CASSLAGRGAYEQYF
>TRBV7-9
CASSQRGRTEAFF
>TRBV15
CATSRRLQGLGTEAFF
>TRBV6-2/TRBV6-3
CASSWAGPYEQYF
>TRBV6-5
CASSYYEGTGETQYF
>TRBV28
CAIKEVREYGYTF
>TRBV25-1
CASSVSTDTQYF
>TRBV18
CASSPPVGTEINEQFF
>TRBV18
CASSPQHGRGGEQYF
>TRBV4-2
CASSQDLLRKETQYF
>TRBV2
CASTTPFRVYF
>TRBV15
CATSRDQGWHGYTF
>TRBV28
CASTDPTRGPLDFRHF
>TRBV6-5
CASNTGRENTEAFF
>TRBV7-2
CASSFHSRAKNIQYF
>TRBV5-6
CASSPRGGKPQHF